The source of this TCR beta chain is a study of OX40 agonist ivuxolimab in advanced cancers. Libraries were prepared by immunoSEQ multiplex PCR; TCRdb keeps only in-frame clonotypes and omits some of them. The top ten clones hold around 2.5% of a sample with roughly 66,000 clones, 83% of them seen once. Germline CDR1 and CDR2: SGHTA and FQGNSA. Germline trimming cut 1 base from V and 2 bases from J; bases unmatched to any gene: 1. This CDR3 is built from 16 residues. Baseline was the first blood sampling point, followed by cycle 4 day 1 and cycle 7 day 1. About this clone: Antigen unknown.

Study conclusions and caveats: Partial responders dosed at 0.1-3.0 mg/kg displayed clonal expansion ranking among the lowest. Both blood CD4+ and CD8+ T cells showed clonal growth by week 6 at 0.1 to 3.0 mg/kg. Antigen specificity was not determined for the expanded peripheral T cells.

The sequencing here drew on CD4+ or CD8+ T cells sorted from blood, taken in a trial of the OX40 agonist ivuxolimab. This TCR was sampled from an adult with an advanced solid tumor such as melanoma, head and neck, liver or kidney cancer. V and J are TRBV7-2 and TRBJ2-6, with 8 bases lining up with TRBD2. The CDR3: CASSLVAGTGANVLTF. For the CDR3, the DNA is TGTGCCAGCAGCTTAGTAGCGGGAACTGGGGCCAACGTCCTGACTTTC.